Listed here are 15 T cell receptor beta chains from one sample, sequenced in a study of blood T cell repertoires in COVID-19. Clones were read by immunoSEQ multiplex PCR, and TCRdb kept only the in-frame ones, dropping some. The sample consists of about 200,000 clones, over 70% of them appearing once. Input material: peripheral blood. The source is a man aged 40-50 years with acute or convalescent COVID-19.

The CDR3 DNA follows: TGCAGCGTTATGGGGACAGGGTCCTCCTACGAGCAGTACTTC. This sequence encodes CSVMGTGSSYEQYF. J is TRBJ2-7 and V is TRBV29-1; 9 bases align to TRBD1. The trim removed 5 bases at V and 0 bases at J, leaving 5 bases unmatched. CDR1 SQVTM and CDR2 ANQGSEA come from the germline V gene. This CDR3 has 14 residues.

Only one count was recorded for this clone. The chain couples TRBV6-5 to TRBJ1-2, with TRBD1 matching 8 bases. Germline CDR1 MNHEY, CDR2 SVGAGI. Germline trimming cut 6 bases from V and 0 bases from J; bases unmatched to any gene: 6. CDR3 size: 15 residues. CDR3 DNA sequence: TGTGCCAGCAGACCCCCCAGGGGGCCTAACTATGGCTACACCTTC. It yields the protein CASRPPRGPNYGYTF.

The chain uses TRBV27 and TRBJ1-3; TRBD1 might be the D (6 bases). V lost 5 bases, J lost 0 bases, and 14 bases lay in between. Per the germline V gene, CDR1 is MNHEY and CDR2 is SMNVEV (reference sequence). This CDR3 has 16 amino acids. CDR3 coding DNA: TGTGCCAGCAGTCTGGACAGACCTAGCTCTGGAAACACCATATATTTT. Translation: CASSLDRPSSGNTIYF.

The chain recombines TRBV11-2 with TRBJ2-5; 7 bases are a match to TRBD2. V was pared by 2 bases and J by 4 bases, with 7 bases of the junction left unmatched. CDR1 is SGHAT and CDR2 is FQNNGV in the germline V gene. The CDR3 extends over 15 amino acids. CDR3 sequence reads: CASSLRAGEGETQYF. The DNA of the CDR3 is TGTGCCAGCAGCTTACGTGCGGGAGAAGGAGAGACCCAGTACTTC. Variable domain in full (rest from reference TRBV11-2 and TRBJ2-5): EAGVAQSPRYKIIEKRQSVAFWCNPISGHATLYWYQQILGQGPKLLIQFQNNGVVDDSQLPKDRFSAERLKGVDSTLKIQPAKLEDSAVYLCASSLRAGEGETQYFGPGTRLLVL.

The count of this clone is one. The V gene is TRBV5-1, the J gene TRBJ2-3; possible D gene TRBD1, 6 bases. Trimming cost V 0 bases and J 1 base, with 18 bases left between them. Germline V gene data show CDR1 as SGHRS and CDR2 as YFSETQ. The length of the CDR3 is 18 residues. CDR3 sequence reads: CASSLEGERRLGTDTQYF. CDR3 DNA sequence: TGCGCCAGCAGCTTGGAGGGGGAGAGACGGTTGGGCACAGATACGCAGTATTTT.

This clone was seen just once. The gene calls are TRBV7-2 and TRBJ2-2; 7 bases are a match to TRBD2. The ends lost 4 bases at V and 0 bases at J; junction bases unmatched: 2. The CDR3 runs 15 residues. Germline loops: CDR1 SGHTA, CDR2 FQGNSA. The DNA for the CDR3 is TGTGCCAGCAGCTCTAGCGGCGCGAACACCGGGGAGCTGTTTTTT. Protein: CASSSSGANTGELFF.

The V gene is TRBV5-5, the J gene TRBJ1-2; TRBD1 matches at 7 bases. The trim removed 6 bases at V and 4 bases at J, leaving 15 bases unmatched. Germline V gene data show CDR1 as SGHKS and CDR2 as YYEKEE (reference sequence). This CDR3 has 16 residues. The chain's CDR3 is CASTLGRDRLSYGYTF. As DNA, the CDR3 is TGTGCCAGCACTCTTGGCCGGGACAGACTGTCCTATGGCTACACCTTC.

The rearrangement joins TRBV18 to TRBJ1-4; 7 bases fit TRBD1. Germline V CDR1 and CDR2: KGHSH, LQKENI. The CDR3 runs 15 residues. Trimming cost V 5 bases and J 4 bases; bases outside gene matches: 7. The CDR3 reads CASSSRQGNNEKLFF. For the CDR3, the DNA is TGTGCCAGCTCATCCCGACAGGGCAATAATGAAAAACTGTTTTTT.

V is TRBV27 and J is TRBJ1-1; 11 nucleotides agree with TRBD1. CDR1 and CDR2 from the germline V gene are MNHEY and SMNVEV (reference sequence). Germline trimming cut 8 bases from V and 3 bases from J; bases unmatched to any gene: 8. The length of the CDR3 is 15 residues. CDR3 loop: CASLNRDRGYTEAFF. CDR3 bases: TGTGCCAGCTTAAACCGGGACAGGGGGTACACTGAAGCTTTCTTT.

The chain carries TRBV6-5 and TRBJ1-1, with D maybe TRBD1 (5 bases). Trimming took 4 bases from V and 1 from J, leaving 10 bases between them. Per the germline V gene, CDR1 is MNHEY and CDR2 is SVGAGI. The CDR3 consists of 14 residues. DNA of the CDR3: TGTGCCAGCAGTTCGCCAGGGAAGAACACTGAAGCTTTCTTT. The encoded protein is CASSSPGKNTEAFF.

The gene calls are TRBV5-1 and TRBJ1-2; unclear D gene. The V end was cut by 5 bases, the J end by 0 bases, with 8 bases between. The CDR3 totals 13 residues. Germline V gene data show CDR1 as SGHRS and CDR2 as YFSETQ. CDR3 residues: CASRTPPNYGYTF. The CDR3 DNA is TGCGCCAGCAGGACACCCCCTAACTATGGCTACACCTTC.

The rearrangement joins TRBV3-1 (or the pseudogene TRBV3-2) to TRBJ1-1; D unresolved. V was shortened by 3 bases and J by 5 bases, with 4 bases between the two germline ends. The CDR3 runs to 11 residues. Germline V lookup: CDR1 LGHDT, CDR2 YNNKEL (reference sequence). Written as DNA, the CDR3 is TGTGCCAGCAGCCACCGGACTGAAGCTTTCTTT. Residues: CASSHRTEAFF.

This clone was seen a handful of times. This chain joins TRBV4-1 and TRBJ2-1; 10 nucleotides match TRBD1. Germline V gene sequence: CDR1 MGHRA, CDR2 YSYEKL. This CDR3 has 15 amino acids. With V trimmed by 1 base and J by 9 bases, 6 bases remained unmatched. The CDR3 DNA sequence: TGCGCCAGCAGCCAAGTCTTAGGGACAGGGGTTGAGCAGTTCTTC. Its translation: CASSQVLGTGVEQFF.

The chain couples TRBV9 to TRBJ2-1; 9 nucleotides line up with TRBD2. The CDR3 totals 17 residues. Germline lookup yields CDR1 SGDLS and CDR2 YYNGEE. Trimming removed 0 bases from V and 5 bases from J; junction bases left unmatched: 9. CDR3 nucleotides: TGTGCCAGCAGCGTAGCTCTGCGACTAGCGGCCAACAATGAGCAGTTCTTC. Translation gives CASSVALRLAANNEQFF.

The genes are TRBV18 and TRBJ2-1; D not resolved. CDR3 length equals 13 residues. Deletions cut 3 bases from V and 6 bases from J, with 9 bases between. Germline V CDR1 and CDR2: KGHSH, LQKENI. The CDR3 protein is CASSPRNTNEQFF. In DNA form, the CDR3 reads TGTGCCAGCTCACCGCGGAATACCAATGAGCAGTTCTTC.